Listed here is a single T cell receptor beta chain. Its target is unknown. This entry belongs to a study of T cell responses to AZD1222 COVID-19 vaccine. Study-wide results and caveats: Females outnumbered males among donors, who were mostly white British; clonal diversity was possibly underestimated. Repertoire collection took place solely once the T cell response had peaked.

The CDR3 extends over 11 amino acids. Germline V gives CDR1 SGHDT, CDR2 YYEEEE. V lost 7 bases and J 1 base, leaving 5 bases between the germline ends. Method: immunoSEQ multiplex PCR; TCRdb's copy keeps in-frame clones and lacks some. The sample holds fewer than 200,000 clones, just over 85% seen once. The chain joins TRBV5-6 to TRBJ2-5; D remains unclear. The material sequenced was peripheral blood, taken 28 days after the second AZD1222 dose. This receptor was obtained from an adult who received the AZD1222 COVID-19 vaccine. CDR3 loop: CASGIQETQYF. The CDR3 bases are TGTGCCAGCGGGATCCAAGAGACCCAGTACTTC.